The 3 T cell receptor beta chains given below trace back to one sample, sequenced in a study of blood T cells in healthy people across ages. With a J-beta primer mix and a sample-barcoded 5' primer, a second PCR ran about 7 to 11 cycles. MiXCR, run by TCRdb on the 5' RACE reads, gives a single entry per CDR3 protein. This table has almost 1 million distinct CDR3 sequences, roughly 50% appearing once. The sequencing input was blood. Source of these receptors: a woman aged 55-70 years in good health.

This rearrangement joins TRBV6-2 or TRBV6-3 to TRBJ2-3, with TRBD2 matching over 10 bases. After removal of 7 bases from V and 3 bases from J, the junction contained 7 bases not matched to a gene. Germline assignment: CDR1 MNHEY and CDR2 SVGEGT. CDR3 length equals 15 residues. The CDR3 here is CASTQVGLATDTQYF. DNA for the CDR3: TGTGCCAGCACCCAAGTGGGACTAGCGACAGATACGCAGTATTTT.

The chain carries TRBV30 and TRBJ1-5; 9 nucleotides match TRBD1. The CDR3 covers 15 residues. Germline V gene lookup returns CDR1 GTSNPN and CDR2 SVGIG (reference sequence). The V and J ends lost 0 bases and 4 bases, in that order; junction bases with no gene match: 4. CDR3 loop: CAWSVHGQGNQPQHF. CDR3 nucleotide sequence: TGTGCCTGGAGTGTCCACGGACAGGGGAATCAGCCCCAGCATTTT.

The CDR3 coding sequence is TGTGCCATCAGTGTGGCTTCGACGGGCTCTGGGGCCAACGTCCTGACTTTC. It is translated as CAISVASTGSGANVLTF. V and J are TRBV10-3 and TRBJ2-6; D unresolved. The germline V gene encodes CDR1 ENHRY and CDR2 SYGVKD. V was cut by 4 bases and J by 0 bases, with 13 bases left in between. This CDR3 has 17 residues.